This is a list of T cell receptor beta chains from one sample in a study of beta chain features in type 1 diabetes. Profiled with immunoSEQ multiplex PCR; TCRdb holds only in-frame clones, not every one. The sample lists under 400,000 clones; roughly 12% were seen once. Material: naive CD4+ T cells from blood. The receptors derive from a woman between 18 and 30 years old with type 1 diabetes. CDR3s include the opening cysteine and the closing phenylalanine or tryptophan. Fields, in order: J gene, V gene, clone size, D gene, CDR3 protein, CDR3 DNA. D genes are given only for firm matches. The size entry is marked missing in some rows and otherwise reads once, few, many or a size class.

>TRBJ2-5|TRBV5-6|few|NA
CASSLSTGIQETQYF
TGTGCCAGCAGCTTGAGTACGGGGATTCAAGAGACCCAGTACTTC
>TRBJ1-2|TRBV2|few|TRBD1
CASEQGGYVGYTF
TGTGCCAGCGAACAAGGGGGCTATGTGGGCTACACCTTC
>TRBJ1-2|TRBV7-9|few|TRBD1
CASSEGTGADYGYTF
TGTGCCAGCAGCGAGGGGACAGGGGCTGACTATGGCTACACCTTC
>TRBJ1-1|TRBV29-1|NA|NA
CSVEGPAMNTEAFF
TGCAGCGTTGAGGGCCCGGCCATGAACACTGAAGCTTTCTTT
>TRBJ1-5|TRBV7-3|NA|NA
CASSLSGEPGQPQHF
TGTGCCAGCAGCTTAAGCGGTGAACCCGGACAGCCCCAGCATTTT
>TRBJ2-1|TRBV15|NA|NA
CATSRGGEPDNEQFF
TGTGCCACCAGCAGAGGGGGAGAGCCCGACAATGAGCAGTTCTTC
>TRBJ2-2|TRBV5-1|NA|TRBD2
CASSLAIKTSGKAVTGELFF
TGCGCCAGCAGCTTGGCGATAAAGACTAGCGGGAAAGCTGTTACCGGGGAGCTGTTTTTT
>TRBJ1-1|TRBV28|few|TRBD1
CASHGQGAGSTEAFF
TGTGCCAGCCACGGGCAGGGGGCAGGTAGCACTGAAGCTTTCTTT
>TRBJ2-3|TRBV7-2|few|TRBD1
CASSTGQPSRDTQYF
TGTGCCAGCAGTACGGGACAGCCGTCCAGGGATACGCAGTATTTT
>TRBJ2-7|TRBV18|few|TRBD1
CASSPQGVYEQYF
TGTGCCAGCTCACCTCAGGGGGTCTACGAGCAGTACTTC
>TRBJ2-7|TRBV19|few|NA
CASSPGTSSYEQYF
TGTGCCAGTAGTCCAGGCACGTCCTCCTACGAGCAGTACTTC
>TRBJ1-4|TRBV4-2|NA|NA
CASSQRQSLSEKLFF
TGTGCCAGCAGCCAGAGGCAATCTCTAAGCGAAAAACTGTTTTTT
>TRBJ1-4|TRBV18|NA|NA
CASSPGLVANEKLFF
TGTGCCAGCTCCCCGGGACTTGTGGCTAATGAAAAACTGTTTTTT
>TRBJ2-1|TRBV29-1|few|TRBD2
CSFESPGLAGERIFEQFF
TGCAGCTTTGAAAGCCCGGGACTAGCGGGAGAGAGGATTTTTGAGCAGTTCTTC
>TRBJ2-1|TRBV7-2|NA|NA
CASSLATGPDEQFF
TGTGCCAGCAGCTTAGCCACAGGGCCCGATGAGCAGTTCTTC
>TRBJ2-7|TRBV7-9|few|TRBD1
CASSPAGTGSYEQYF
TGTGCCAGCAGCCCCGCCGGGACAGGATCCTACGAGCAGTACTTC
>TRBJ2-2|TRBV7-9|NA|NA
CASTKVAPGTGELFF
TGTGCCAGCACGAAGGTAGCGCCCGGCACCGGGGAGCTGTTTTTT
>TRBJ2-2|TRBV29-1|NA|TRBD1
CSGQDRAGTGELFF
TGCAGCGGCCAGGACAGGGCGGGGACCGGGGAGCTGTTTTTT
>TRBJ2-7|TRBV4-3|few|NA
CASSQEQFYEQYF
TGCGCCAGCAGCCAAGAACAGTTCTACGAGCAGTACTTC
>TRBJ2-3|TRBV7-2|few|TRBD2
CASSDPRTSADTQYF
TGTGCCAGCAGCGACCCCAGGACTAGCGCAGATACGCAGTATTTT
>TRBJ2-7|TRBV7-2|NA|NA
CASSLGVGSPYEQYF
TGTGCCAGCAGCTTAGGGGTCGGGTCCCCCTACGAGCAGTACTTC
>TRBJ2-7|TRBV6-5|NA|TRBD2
CASSLAGGSYEQYF
TGTGCCAGCTCTCTAGCGGGAGGCTCCTACGAGCAGTACTTC
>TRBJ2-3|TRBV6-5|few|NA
CASSYSGVDADTQYF
TGTGCCAGCAGTTACTCGGGAGTAGATGCCGATACGCAGTATTTT
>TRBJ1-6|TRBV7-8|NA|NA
CASSSGDYNSPLHF
TGTGCCAGCAGCTCAGGCGATTATAATTCACCCCTCCACTTT
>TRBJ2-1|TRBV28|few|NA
CASSLTFAGTYNEQFF
TGTGCCAGCAGTTTAACCTTCGCGGGTACCTACAATGAGCAGTTCTTC
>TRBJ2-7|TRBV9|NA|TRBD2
CASGPSAGGYEQYF
TGTGCCAGCGGACCGTCAGCGGGGGGCTACGAGCAGTACTTC
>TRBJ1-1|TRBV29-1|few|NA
CSSAQLNTEAFF
TGCAGCTCGGCACAGCTGAACACTGAAGCTTTCTTT
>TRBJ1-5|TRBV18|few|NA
CASSHGENQPQHF
TGTGCCAGCTCACATGGGGAGAATCAGCCCCAGCATTTT
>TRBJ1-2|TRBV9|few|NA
CASSPSGGGDYGYTF
TGTGCCAGCAGCCCATCGGGGGGGGGAGACTATGGCTACACCTTC
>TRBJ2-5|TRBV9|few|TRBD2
CASSVVVAGGQETQYF
TGTGCCAGCAGCGTTGTTGTAGCGGGGGGGCAGGAGACCCAGTACTTC
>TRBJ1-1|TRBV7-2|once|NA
CASQAGSVNTEAFF
TGTGCCAGCCAGGCAGGATCCGTGAACACTGAAGCTTTCTTT
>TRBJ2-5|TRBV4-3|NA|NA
CASSQDAYRETQYF
TGCGCCAGCAGCCAAGATGCCTACCGGGAGACCCAGTACTTC
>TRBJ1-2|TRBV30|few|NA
CAWSPRDSGYTF
TGTGCCTGGAGTCCGCGGGATTCGGGCTACACCTTC
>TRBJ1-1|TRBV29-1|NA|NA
CSIRAGEVTEAFF
TGCAGCATAAGAGCCGGTGAGGTGACTGAAGCTTTCTTT
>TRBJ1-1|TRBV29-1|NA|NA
CSVAGQMNTEAFF
TGCAGCGTTGCAGGCCAAATGAACACTGAAGCTTTCTTT
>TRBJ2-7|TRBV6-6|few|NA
CASSSPRSYEQYF
TGTGCCAGCAGTTCTCCACGGTCCTACGAGCAGTACTTC
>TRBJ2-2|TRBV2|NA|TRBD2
CASSGALSGMGELFF
TGTGCCAGCAGCGGCGCCCTTAGCGGGATGGGAGAGCTGTTTTTT
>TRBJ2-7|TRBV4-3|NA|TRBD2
CASSQVGGEQYF
TGCGCCAGCAGCCAAGTGGGGGGGGAGCAGTACTTC
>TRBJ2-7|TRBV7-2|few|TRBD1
CASSLTPGGASYEQYF
TGTGCCAGCAGCCTAACTCCAGGGGGCGCGTCCTACGAGCAGTACTTC
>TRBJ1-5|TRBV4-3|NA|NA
CASSQDWVTRNQPQHF
TGCGCCAGCAGCCAAGATTGGGTGACTCGCAATCAGCCCCAGCATTTT
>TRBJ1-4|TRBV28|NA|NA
CASTLTVGDEKLFF
TGTGCCAGCACCCTGACAGTGGGTGATGAAAAACTGTTTTTT
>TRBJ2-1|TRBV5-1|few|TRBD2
CASSVTSGSSNEQFF
TGCGCCAGCAGCGTAACTAGCGGGAGTAGCAATGAGCAGTTCTTC
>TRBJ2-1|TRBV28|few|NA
CASSTQGGSHPGEQFF
TGTGCCAGCAGCACCCAAGGGGGATCACATCCCGGTGAGCAGTTCTTC